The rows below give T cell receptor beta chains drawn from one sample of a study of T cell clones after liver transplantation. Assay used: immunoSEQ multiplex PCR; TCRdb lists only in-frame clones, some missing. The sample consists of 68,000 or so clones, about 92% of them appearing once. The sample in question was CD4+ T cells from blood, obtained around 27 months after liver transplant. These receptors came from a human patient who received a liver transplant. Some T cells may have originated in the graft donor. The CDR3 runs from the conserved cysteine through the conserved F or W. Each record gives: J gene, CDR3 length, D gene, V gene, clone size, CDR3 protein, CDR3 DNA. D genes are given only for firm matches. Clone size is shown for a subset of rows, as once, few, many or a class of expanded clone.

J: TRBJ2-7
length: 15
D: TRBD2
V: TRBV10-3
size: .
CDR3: CAISSTSGSPYEQYF
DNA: TGTGCCATCAGCTCCACTAGCGGGAGTCCCTACGAGCAGTACTTC

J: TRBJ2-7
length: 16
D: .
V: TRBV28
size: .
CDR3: CASSLYPAGRGPEQYF
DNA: TGTGCCAGCAGTTTATACCCGGCGGGGCGGGGACCCGAGCAGTACTTC

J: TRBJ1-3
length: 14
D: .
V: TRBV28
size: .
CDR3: CASTPGGLGNTIYF
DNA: TGTGCCAGCACGCCGGGTGGGCTTGGAAACACCATATATTTT

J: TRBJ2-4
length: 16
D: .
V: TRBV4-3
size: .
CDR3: CASSQDLRLAKNIQYF
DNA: TGCGCCAGCAGCCAAGATCTACGGTTAGCCAAAAACATTCAGTACTTC

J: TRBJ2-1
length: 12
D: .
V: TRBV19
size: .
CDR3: CASSAYYNEQFF
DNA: TGTGCCAGTAGTGCGTACTACAATGAGCAGTTCTTC

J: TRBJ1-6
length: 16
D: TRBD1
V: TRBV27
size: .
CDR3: CASSLFVGQTLSPLHF
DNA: TGTGCCAGCAGTTTATTTGTGGGACAGACACTTTCACCCCTCCACTTT

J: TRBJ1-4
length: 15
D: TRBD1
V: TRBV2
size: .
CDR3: CASSDPGQPNEKLFF
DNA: TGTGCCAGCAGTGACCCGGGACAGCCTAATGAAAAACTGTTTTTT

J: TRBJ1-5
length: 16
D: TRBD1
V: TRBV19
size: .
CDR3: CASSIWAGGGNQPQHF
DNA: TGTGCCAGTAGTATCTGGGCAGGGGGAGGCAATCAGCCCCAGCATTTT

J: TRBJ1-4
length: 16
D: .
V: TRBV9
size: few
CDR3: CASSARGGRANEKLFF
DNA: TGTGCCAGCAGCGCCCGAGGGGGGCGAGCTAATGAAAAACTGTTTTTT

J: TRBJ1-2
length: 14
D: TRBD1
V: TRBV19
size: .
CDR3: CASSMGQPGYGYTF
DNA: TGTGCCAGTAGTATGGGACAGCCCGGCTATGGCTACACCTTC

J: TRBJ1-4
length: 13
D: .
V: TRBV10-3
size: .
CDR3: CAISDRANEKLFF
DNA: TGTGCCATCAGTGACAGGGCTAATGAAAAACTGTTTTTT

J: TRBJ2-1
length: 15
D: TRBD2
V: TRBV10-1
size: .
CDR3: CASSSGGYRHNEQFF
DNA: TGCGCCAGCAGCTCCGGGGGGTATCGGCACAATGAGCAGTTCTTC

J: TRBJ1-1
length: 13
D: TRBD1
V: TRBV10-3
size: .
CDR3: CAVRTGLNTEAFF
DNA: TGTGCCGTAAGGACAGGCCTTAACACTGAAGCTTTCTTT

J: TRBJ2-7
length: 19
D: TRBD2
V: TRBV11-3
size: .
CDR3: CASSLGTGQLAGGLGEQYF
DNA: TGTGCCAGCAGCCTCGGGACAGGGCAACTAGCGGGAGGGCTTGGCGAGCAGTACTTC

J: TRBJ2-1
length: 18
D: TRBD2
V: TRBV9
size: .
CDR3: CASSVAPGTSSSYNEQFF
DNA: TGTGCCAGCAGCGTAGCCCCCGGGACTAGTTCTTCCTACAATGAGCAGTTCTTC

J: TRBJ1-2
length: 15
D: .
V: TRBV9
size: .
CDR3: CASSVGDGGDYGYTF
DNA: TGTGCCAGCAGCGTAGGGGATGGGGGAGACTATGGCTACACCTTC

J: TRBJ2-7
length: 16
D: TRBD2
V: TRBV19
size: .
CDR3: CASSPHGGEGRNEQYF
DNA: TGTGCCAGTAGTCCCCACGGGGGGGAGGGCCGAAACGAGCAGTACTTC

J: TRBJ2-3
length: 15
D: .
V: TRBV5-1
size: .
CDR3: CASSLATSGTDTQYF
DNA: TGCGCCAGCAGCTTGGCCACCAGCGGCACAGATACGCAGTATTTT

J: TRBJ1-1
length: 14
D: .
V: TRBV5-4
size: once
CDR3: CASSMQGPYTEAFF
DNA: TGTGCCAGCAGCATGCAGGGCCCGTACACTGAAGCTTTCTTT

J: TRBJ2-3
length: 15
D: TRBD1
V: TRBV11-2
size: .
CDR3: CASSIQGAFADTQYF
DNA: TGTGCCAGCAGCATACAGGGGGCTTTTGCAGATACGCAGTATTTT

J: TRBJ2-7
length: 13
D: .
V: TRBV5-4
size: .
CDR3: CASSLDMSYEQYF
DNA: TGTGCCAGCAGCTTGGACATGTCCTACGAGCAGTACTTC

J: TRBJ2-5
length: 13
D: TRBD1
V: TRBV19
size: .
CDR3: CASSQGAQETQYF
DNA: TGTGCCAGTAGCCAGGGGGCACAAGAGACCCAGTACTTC

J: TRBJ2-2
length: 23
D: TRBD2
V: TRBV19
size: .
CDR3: CASSIGWGPLRLAGGTTTGELFF
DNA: TGTGCCAGTAGTATAGGGTGGGGGCCGTTGCGACTAGCGGGAGGAACGACCACCGGGGAGCTGTTTTTT

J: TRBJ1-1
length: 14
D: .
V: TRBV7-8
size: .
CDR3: CASSLNGFQTEAFF
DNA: TGTGCCAGCAGCCTAAATGGATTCCAGACTGAAGCTTTCTTT

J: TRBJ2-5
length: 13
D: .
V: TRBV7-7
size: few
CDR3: CASSLVPQETQYF
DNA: TGTGCTAGCAGCTTAGTACCCCAAGAGACCCAGTACTTC

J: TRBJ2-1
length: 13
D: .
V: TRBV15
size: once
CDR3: CATSRSWYNEQFF
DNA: TGTGCCACCAGCAGGAGCTGGTACAATGAGCAGTTCTTC

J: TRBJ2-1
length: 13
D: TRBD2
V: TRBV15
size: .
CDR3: CATSAASGRSQFF
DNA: TGTGCCACCAGTGCCGCTAGCGGGAGATCTCAGTTCTTC

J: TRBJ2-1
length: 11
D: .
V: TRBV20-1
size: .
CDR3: CSARSLNEQFF
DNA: TGCAGTGCTAGAAGCCTAAATGAGCAGTTCTTC

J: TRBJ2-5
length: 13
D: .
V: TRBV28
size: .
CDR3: CASDTGTWKTQYF
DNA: TGTGCCAGCGATACCGGGACTTGGAAGACCCAGTACTTC

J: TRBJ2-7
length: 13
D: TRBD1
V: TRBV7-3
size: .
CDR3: CASSPAGGGEQYF
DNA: TGTGCCAGCAGCCCAGCAGGGGGCGGCGAGCAGTACTTC

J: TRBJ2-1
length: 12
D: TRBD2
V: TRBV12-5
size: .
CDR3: CASGLPGLEQFF
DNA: TGTGCTAGTGGTTTGCCGGGACTAGAGCAGTTCTTC

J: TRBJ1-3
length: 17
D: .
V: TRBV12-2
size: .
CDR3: CASRSWALLSSGNTIYF
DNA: TGTGCAAGTCGCTCCTGGGCCCTCCTTAGCTCTGGAAACACCATATATTTT

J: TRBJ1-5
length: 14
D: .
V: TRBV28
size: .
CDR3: CASGGPAQNQPQHF
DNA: TGTGCCAGCGGTGGCCCTGCTCAAAATCAGCCCCAGCATTTT

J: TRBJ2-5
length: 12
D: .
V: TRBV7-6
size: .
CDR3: CASSPRGETQYF
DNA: TGTGCCAGCAGTCCTAGGGGGGAGACCCAGTACTTC

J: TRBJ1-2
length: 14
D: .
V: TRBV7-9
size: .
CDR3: CASSLALDRYGYTF
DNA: TGTGCCAGCAGCTTAGCATTGGACCGCTATGGCTACACCTTC

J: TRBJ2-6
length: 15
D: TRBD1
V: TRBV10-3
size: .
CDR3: CAISKDRAGANVLTF
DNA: TGTGCCATCAGTAAAGACAGGGCTGGGGCCAACGTCCTGACTTTC

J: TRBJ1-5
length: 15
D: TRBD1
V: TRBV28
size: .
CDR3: CASRKTGTNNQPQHF
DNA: TGTGCCAGCAGAAAGACAGGGACCAATAATCAGCCCCAGCATTTT

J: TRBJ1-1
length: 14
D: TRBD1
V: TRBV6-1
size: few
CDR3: CASIMDREYTEAFF
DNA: TGTGCCAGCATCATGGACAGGGAATACACTGAAGCTTTCTTT

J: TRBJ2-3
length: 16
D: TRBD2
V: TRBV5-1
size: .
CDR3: CASSLVGGGTTDTQYF
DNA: TGCGCCAGCAGCTTGGTCGGGGGAGGGACGACAGATACGCAGTATTTT

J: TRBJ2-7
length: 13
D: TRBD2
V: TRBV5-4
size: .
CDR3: CASTLAGINEQYF
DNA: TGTGCCAGCACCTTAGCGGGAATCAACGAGCAGTACTTC

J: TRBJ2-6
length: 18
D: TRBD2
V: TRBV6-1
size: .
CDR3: CASSGGRAEHSGANVLTF
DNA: TGTGCCAGCAGTGGCGGGAGGGCAGAGCACTCTGGGGCCAACGTCCTGACTTTC

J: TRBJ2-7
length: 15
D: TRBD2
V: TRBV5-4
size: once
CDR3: CASSEASGRAYEQYF
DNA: TGTGCCAGCAGCGAGGCTAGCGGGAGGGCCTACGAGCAGTACTTC

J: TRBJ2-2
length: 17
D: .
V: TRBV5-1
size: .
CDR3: CASSTRDKGRGTGELFF
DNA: TGCGCCAGCAGCACCCGGGACAAGGGGCGCGGGACCGGGGAGCTGTTTTTT

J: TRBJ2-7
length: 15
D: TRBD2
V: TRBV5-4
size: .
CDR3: CASSPRTSGGHEQYF
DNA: TGTGCCAGCAGTCCACGGACTAGCGGGGGCCACGAGCAGTACTTC

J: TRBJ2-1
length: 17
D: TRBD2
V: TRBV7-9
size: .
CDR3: CASIGRIGLAGKIEQFF
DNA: TGTGCCAGCATAGGACGCATAGGACTAGCGGGTAAGATTGAGCAGTTCTTC

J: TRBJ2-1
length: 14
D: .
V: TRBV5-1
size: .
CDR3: CASSLAIRVNEQFF
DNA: TGCGCCAGCAGCTTGGCAATCAGGGTCAATGAGCAGTTCTTC

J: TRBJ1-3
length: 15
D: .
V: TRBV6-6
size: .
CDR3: CASGAEASSGNTIYF
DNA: TGTGCCAGCGGAGCAGAGGCAAGCTCTGGAAACACCATATATTTT